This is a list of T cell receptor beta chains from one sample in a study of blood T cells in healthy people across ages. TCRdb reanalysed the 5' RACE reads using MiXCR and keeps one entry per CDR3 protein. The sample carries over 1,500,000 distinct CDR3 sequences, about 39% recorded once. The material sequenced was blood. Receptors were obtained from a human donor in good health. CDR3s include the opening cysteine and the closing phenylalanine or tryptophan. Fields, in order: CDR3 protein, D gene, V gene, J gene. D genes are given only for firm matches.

CDR3: CASSYSGTKGTQYF
D: .
V: TRBV6-5
J: TRBJ2-5

CDR3: CASSSNPGQLIYQETQYF
D: TRBD1
V: TRBV7-3
J: TRBJ2-5

CDR3: CSVGDRGRRDEKLFF
D: TRBD1
V: TRBV29-1
J: TRBJ1-4

CDR3: CASSRYRDGKPSGANVRTF
D: .
V: TRBV11-2
J: TRBJ2-6

CDR3: CASSFGDTPKDGYTF
D: .
V: TRBV28
J: TRBJ1-2

CDR3: CASSLAHERGYTDTQYF
D: TRBD2
V: TRBV12-3/TRBV12-4
J: TRBJ2-3

CDR3: CASSSPRLDRRYTEAFF
D: .
V: TRBV13
J: TRBJ1-1

CDR3: CASSPKQGGIQYF
D: .
V: TRBV7-2
J: TRBJ2-4

CDR3: CASSWIAGFSYNEQVF
D: TRBD2
V: TRBV7-2
J: TRBJ2-1

CDR3: CASRPAVDYNEQFF
D: .
V: TRBV27
J: TRBJ2-1

CDR3: CSVDEQTGFEQFF
D: .
V: TRBV29-1
J: TRBJ2-1

CDR3: CSAAKDGEGEQYF
D: TRBD2
V: TRBV20-1
J: .

CDR3: CSALQGAANYGYTF
D: TRBD1
V: TRBV20-1
J: TRBJ1-2

CDR3: CASSLVPQGAGGANVLTF
D: TRBD1
V: TRBV7-2
J: TRBJ2-6

CDR3: CSVPHPGGETQYF
D: .
V: TRBV20-1
J: TRBJ2-5

CDR3: CASSLRSQGYEQFF
D: .
V: TRBV7-3
J: TRBJ2-1

CDR3: CASSQERTGGLDTQYF
D: TRBD1
V: TRBV4-3
J: TRBJ2-3

CDR3: CSAPRTGGEKLFF
D: TRBD1
V: TRBV20-1
J: TRBJ1-4

CDR3: CASSSLAGDLYNEQFF
D: TRBD2
V: TRBV4-2
J: TRBJ2-1

CDR3: CASSYPREGGTEAFF
D: .
V: TRBV6-5
J: TRBJ1-1

CDR3: CASSASARGYTF
D: .
V: TRBV9
J: TRBJ1-2

CDR3: CTSSQGRGSYEQYF
D: .
V: TRBV4-3
J: TRBJ2-7

CDR3: CASSYSGTGVTEAFF
D: TRBD1
V: TRBV6-2/TRBV6-3
J: TRBJ1-1

CDR3: CASSFPGQYNNEQFF
D: TRBD1
V: TRBV28
J: TRBJ2-1

CDR3: CASSTFTGEDDGYTF
D: TRBD1
V: TRBV13
J: TRBJ1-2

CDR3: CASSNLRAGYTGELFF
D: .
V: TRBV5-6
J: TRBJ2-2

CDR3: CASSARDRAVYGYTF
D: TRBD1
V: TRBV9
J: TRBJ1-2

CDR3: CASSEGGTGTPIQYF
D: TRBD1
V: TRBV11-2
J: TRBJ2-4

CDR3: CASRIRGFSGNTIYF
D: .
V: TRBV6-2/TRBV6-3
J: TRBJ1-3

CDR3: CASSSRVIEQFF
D: .
V: TRBV7-9
J: TRBJ2-1

CDR3: CASSYSITEAFF
D: .
V: TRBV6-2/TRBV6-3
J: TRBJ1-1

CDR3: CASSLLGSTIYGYTF
D: .
V: TRBV27
J: TRBJ1-2

CDR3: CSATPVRRDGYTF
D: .
V: TRBV20-1
J: TRBJ1-2

CDR3: CASSNGGIDEQYF
D: .
V: TRBV7-2
J: TRBJ2-7

CDR3: CATSRDRTGAYGYTF
D: TRBD1
V: TRBV15
J: TRBJ1-2

CDR3: CASSAVALQGEQFF
D: .
V: TRBV7-6
J: TRBJ2-1

CDR3: CASSLIGGTPMNTEAFF
D: .
V: TRBV7-3
J: TRBJ1-1

CDR3: CASSPGKSNEQYF
D: .
V: TRBV7-3
J: TRBJ2-7